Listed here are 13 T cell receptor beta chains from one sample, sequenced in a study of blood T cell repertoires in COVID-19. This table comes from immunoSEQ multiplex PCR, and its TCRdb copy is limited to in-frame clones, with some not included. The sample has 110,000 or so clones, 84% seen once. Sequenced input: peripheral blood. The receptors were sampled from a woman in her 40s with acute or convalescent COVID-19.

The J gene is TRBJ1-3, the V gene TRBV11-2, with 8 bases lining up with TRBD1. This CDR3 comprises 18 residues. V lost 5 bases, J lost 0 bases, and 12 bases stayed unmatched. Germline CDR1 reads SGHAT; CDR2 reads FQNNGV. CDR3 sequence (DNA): TGTGCCAGCAGCCGGACGACAGGGGTTGTAACCTCTGGAAACACCATATATTTT. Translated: CASSRTTGVVTSGNTIYF.

The CDR3 reads CASSLVLAGADTQYF. CDR3 DNA: TGCGCCAGCAGCTTGGTTCTAGCGGGGGCAGATACGCAGTATTTT. The chain uses TRBV5-1 and TRBJ2-3; 10 bases match TRBD2. Germline trimming cut 0 bases from V and 4 bases from J; bases unmatched to any gene: 2. This CDR3 contains 15 residues. The germline CDR1 and CDR2 sequences are SGHRS and YFSETQ.

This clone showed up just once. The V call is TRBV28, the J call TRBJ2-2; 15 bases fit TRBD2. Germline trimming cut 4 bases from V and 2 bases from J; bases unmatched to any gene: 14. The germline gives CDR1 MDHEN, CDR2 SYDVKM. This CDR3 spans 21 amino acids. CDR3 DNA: TGTGCCAGCAGTTCAATTGCTTTTCCGGGACTAGCGGGGGGTAACACCGGGGAGCTGTTTTTT. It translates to CASSSIAFPGLAGGNTGELFF.

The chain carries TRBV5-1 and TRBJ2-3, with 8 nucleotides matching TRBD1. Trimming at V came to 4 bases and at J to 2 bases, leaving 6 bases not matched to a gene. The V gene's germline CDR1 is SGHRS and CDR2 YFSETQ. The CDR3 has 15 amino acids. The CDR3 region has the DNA TGCGCCAGCAGCCCGCAGGGGGCGCCCACAGATACGCAGTATTTT. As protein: CASSPQGAPTDTQYF.

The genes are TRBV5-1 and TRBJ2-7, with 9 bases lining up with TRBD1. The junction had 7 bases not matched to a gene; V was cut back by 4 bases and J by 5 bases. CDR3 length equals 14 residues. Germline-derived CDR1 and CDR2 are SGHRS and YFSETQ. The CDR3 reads CASSPKWTGDEQYF. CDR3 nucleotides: TGCGCCAGCAGCCCGAAATGGACAGGGGACGAGCAGTACTTC.

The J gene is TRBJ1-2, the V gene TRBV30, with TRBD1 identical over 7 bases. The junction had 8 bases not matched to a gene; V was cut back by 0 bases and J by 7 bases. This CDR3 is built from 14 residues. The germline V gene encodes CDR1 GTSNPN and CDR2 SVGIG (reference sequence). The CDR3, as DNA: TGTGCCTGGAGTGTAGACAGGGAATCGTTTGGCTACACCTTC. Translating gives CAWSVDRESFGYTF. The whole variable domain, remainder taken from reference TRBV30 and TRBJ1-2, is SQTIHQWPATLVQPVGSPLSLECTVEGTSNPNLYWYRQAAGRGLQLLFYSVGIGQISSEVPQNLSASRPQDRQFILSSKKLLLSDSGFYLCAWSVDRESFGYTFGSGTRLTVV.

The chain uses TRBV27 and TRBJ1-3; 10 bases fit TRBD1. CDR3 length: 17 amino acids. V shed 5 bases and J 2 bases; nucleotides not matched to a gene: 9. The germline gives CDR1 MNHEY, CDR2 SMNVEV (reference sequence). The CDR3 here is CASSTRQGAIAGNTIYF. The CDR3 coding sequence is TGTGCCAGCAGTACACGACAGGGGGCCATAGCTGGAAACACCATATATTTT.

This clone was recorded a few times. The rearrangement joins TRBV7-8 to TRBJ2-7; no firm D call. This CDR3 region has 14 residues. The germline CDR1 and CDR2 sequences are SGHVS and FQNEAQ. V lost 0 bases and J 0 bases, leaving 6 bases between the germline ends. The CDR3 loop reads CASSLAAGSYEQYF. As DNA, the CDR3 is TGTGCCAGCAGCTTAGCAGCAGGCTCCTACGAGCAGTACTTC.

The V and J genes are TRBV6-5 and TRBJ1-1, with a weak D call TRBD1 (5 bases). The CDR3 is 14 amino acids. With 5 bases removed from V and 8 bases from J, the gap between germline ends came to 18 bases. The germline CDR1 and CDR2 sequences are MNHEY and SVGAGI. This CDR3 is CASSRSGTGSEAFF. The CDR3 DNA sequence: TGTGCCAGCAGTCGCTCCGGGACTGGCTCCGAAGCTTTCTTT.

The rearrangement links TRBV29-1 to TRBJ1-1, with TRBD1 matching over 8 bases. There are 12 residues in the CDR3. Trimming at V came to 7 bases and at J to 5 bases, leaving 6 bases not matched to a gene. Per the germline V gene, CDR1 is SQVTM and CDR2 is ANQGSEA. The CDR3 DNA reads TGCAGCGGAGTACGGACAGGGACTGAAGCTTTCTTT. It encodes CSGVRTGTEAFF.

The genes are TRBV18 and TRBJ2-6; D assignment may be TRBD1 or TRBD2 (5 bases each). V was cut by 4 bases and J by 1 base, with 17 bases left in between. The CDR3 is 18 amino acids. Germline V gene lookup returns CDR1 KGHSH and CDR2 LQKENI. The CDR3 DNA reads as TGTGCCAGCTCACAACCAGGGAGTAAAGGATCTGGGGCCAACGTCCTGACTTTC. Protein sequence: CASSQPGSKGSGANVLTF.

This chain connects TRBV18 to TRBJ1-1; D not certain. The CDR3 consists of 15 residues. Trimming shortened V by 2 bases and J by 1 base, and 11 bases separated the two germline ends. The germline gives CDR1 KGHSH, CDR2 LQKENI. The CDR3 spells CASSPKSAGNTEAFF. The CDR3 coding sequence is TGTGCCAGCTCACCAAAGTCAGCGGGGAACACTGAAGCTTTCTTT.

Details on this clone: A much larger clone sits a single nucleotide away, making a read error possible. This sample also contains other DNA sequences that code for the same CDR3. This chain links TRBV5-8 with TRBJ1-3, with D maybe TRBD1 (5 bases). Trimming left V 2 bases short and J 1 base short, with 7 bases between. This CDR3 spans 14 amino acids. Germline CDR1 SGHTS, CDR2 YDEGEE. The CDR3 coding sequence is TGTGCCAGCAGCTTCCAGGGTTCTGGAAACACCATATATTTT. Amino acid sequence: CASSFQGSGNTIYF.